Below are 21 T cell receptor beta chains sequenced from a single sample in a study of early T cells in non-severe SARS-CoV-2 infection (dated by TCRdb to the early 2020s). The library relied on 5' RACE. Sequenced on a NextSeq 500. TCRdb itself trimmed the public reads at Q25 with fastp, ran MiXCR and retained productive beta chains. For every CDR3 protein sequence, its rows merge into one entry that carries the most common genes and DNA. The sample table holds about 64,000 distinct CDR3 sequences, of which 20% were seen once. The ten largest clonotypes hold 16% of the sample. This specimen consisted of whole blood, obtained at baseline. All receptors come from an adult who was a healthcare worker with PCR-confirmed SARS-CoV-2 infection or an uninfected control (not recorded which).

The chain combines TRBV13 with TRBJ2-1; 8 nucleotides match TRBD1. This CDR3 is built from 15 residues. CDR1 and CDR2 from the germline V gene are PRHDT and FYEKMQ (reference sequence). Losses at the gene ends were 5 bases for V and 2 bases for J; bases not matched to a gene: 5. In DNA form, the CDR3 reads TGTGCCAGCAGCAAAGGACAGGGAGCCTACAATGAGCAGTTCTTC. Translating it yields CASSKGQGAYNEQFF.

The chain links TRBV12-3 or TRBV12-4 to TRBJ1-4; no definite D call. The CDR3 extends over 15 amino acids. V lost 7 bases and J 8 bases, leaving 20 bases between the germline ends. The CDR3: CASTRGAENYEKLFF. CDR3 DNA: TGTGCCAGCACTCGGGGAGCCGAGAATTACGAAAAACTGTTTTTT.

The J gene is TRBJ1-1, the V gene TRBV18; 7 bases fit TRBD1. Germline CDR1 KGHSH, CDR2 LQKENI. CDR3 length equals 15 residues. J lost 1 base, V lost 4 bases, and 6 bases had no gene match. The chain's CDR3 is CASSRRDRENTEAFF. In DNA, the CDR3 is TGTGCCAGCTCACGGCGGGACAGAGAGAACACTGAAGCTTTCTTT.

This clonotype was counted a few times. The chain combines TRBV3-1 with TRBJ2-1; no reliable D call. The CDR3 extends over 15 amino acids. The germline V gene has CDR1 LGHDT and CDR2 YNNKEL (reference sequence). Trimming cost V 5 bases and J 2 bases, with 13 bases left between them. The CDR3 loop reads CASSAHEEPYNEQFF. As DNA, the CDR3 is TGTGCCAGCAGCGCTCACGAAGAGCCCTACAATGAGCAGTTCTTC.

The V gene is TRBV12-3 or TRBV12-4, the J gene TRBJ1-2; 11 bases are shared with TRBD1. Unmatched junction bases numbered 6, after V lost 5 bases and J lost 7 bases. The CDR3 is 14 residues long. The CDR3 is CASSTGQGAVGYTF. CDR3 sequence (DNA): TGTGCCAGCAGTACCGGACAGGGGGCTGTTGGCTACACCTTC.

A few counts support this clonotype. The chain carries TRBV11-2 and TRBJ2-1; 10 positions agree with TRBD2. CDR1 and CDR2 from the germline V gene are SGHAT and FQNNGV. CDR3 length: 16 amino acids. The ends lost 2 bases at V and 10 bases at J; junction bases unmatched: 11. CDR3 coding DNA: TGTGCCAGCAGCTTAATAGCGGGGGGTACAGGATTGGAGCAGTTCTTC. The encoded protein is CASSLIAGGTGLEQFF.

In this sample, this clonotype turned up a few times. The chain combines TRBV7-9 with TRBJ2-7, with D possibly being TRBD2 (6 bases). Germline V gene lookup returns CDR1 SEHNR and CDR2 FQNEAQ (reference sequence). This CDR3 has 11 residues. V gave up 6 bases and J gave up 5 bases, with 8 bases separating them. The CDR3 sequence: CASRGGDEQYF. DNA for the CDR3: TGTGCCAGCAGGGGCGGGGACGAGCAGTACTTC.

This clonotype was seen a few times. V is TRBV18 and J is TRBJ1-1, with D uncertain. Germline V gives CDR1 KGHSH, CDR2 LQKENI. Trimming took off 3 bases at V and 0 bases at J, with 11 bases between the two ends. The length of the CDR3 is 15 residues. CDR3 nucleotide sequence: TGTGCCAGCTCACCCTTCAGGCTTATGAACACTGAAGCTTTCTTT. Protein sequence: CASSPFRLMNTEAFF. Complete variable domain (other parts from reference TRBV18 and TRBJ1-1): NAGVMQNPRHLVRRRGQEARLRCSPMKGHSHVYWYRQLPEEGLKFMVYLQKENIIDESGMPKERFSAEFPKEGPSILRIQQVVRGDSAAYFCASSPFRLMNTEAFFGQGTRLTVV.

This clonotype was observed many times. The V gene is TRBV7-2, the J gene TRBJ2-7; 7 bases fit TRBD1. This CDR3 has 14 amino acids. Germline CDR1 is SGHTA and CDR2 is FQGNSA. Losses at the gene ends were 1 base for V and 1 base for J; bases not matched to a gene: 1. The CDR3 reads CASSLGDRSYEQYF. The CDR3, as DNA: TGTGCCAGCAGCTTAGGGGACAGATCCTACGAGCAGTACTTC.

This chain joins TRBV3-1 and TRBJ1-2; 7 bases are a match to TRBD1. The length of the CDR3 is 13 residues. The V segment lost 1 base and the J segment 4 bases; nucleotides outside the gene matches: 0. From germline, CDR1 is LGHDT and CDR2 YNNKEL (reference sequence). The DNA for the CDR3 is TGTGCCAGCAGCCAAGGACAGGGCTATGGCTACACCTTC. Residues: CASSQGQGYGYTF.

The V call is TRBV12-3 or TRBV12-4, the J call TRBJ1-5; D remains unclear. This CDR3 region has 14 residues. V lost 7 bases, J lost 0 bases, and 10 bases lay in between. The CDR3 loop reads CASNIAFSNQPQHF. CDR3 DNA sequence: TGTGCCAGCAACATTGCTTTTAGCAATCAGCCCCAGCATTTT.

In its sample, this clonotype was seen a few times. The V call is TRBV11-3, the J call TRBJ2-7; D is unclear. The CDR3 is 13 residues long. Deletions cut 1 base from V and 3 bases from J, with 7 bases between. The germline CDR1 and CDR2 sequences are SGHNT and YENEEA. CDR3 DNA: TGTGCCAGCAGCTTAGTGAATGGCTACGAGCAGTACTTC. This codes for CASSLVNGYEQYF.

This clonotype came up a few times. The rearrangement uses TRBV3-1 and TRBJ2-1; D uncertain. Germline V CDR1 and CDR2: LGHDT, YNNKEL (reference sequence). V lost 6 bases to trimming and J lost 1 base, with 7 bases between them. The CDR3 loop spans 13 amino acids. CDR3 DNA: TGTGCCAGCAGTCGCGTATCCTACAATGAGCAGTTCTTC. Residues: CASSRVSYNEQFF.

In its sample, this clonotype was seen a few times. The chain has TRBV6-6 and TRBJ1-1; 10 nucleotides agree with TRBD1. Germline V gene data show CDR1 as MNHNY and CDR2 as SVGAGI (reference sequence). The CDR3 sequence is 15 residues long. Losses at the gene ends were 2 bases for V and 4 bases for J; bases not matched to a gene: 4. The CDR3 DNA reads as TGTGCCAGCAGTTACACCGGGACAGGGGTCACTGAAGCTTTCTTT. Protein: CASSYTGTGVTEAFF.

This clonotype was observed a handful of times. The chain is built from TRBV4-2 and TRBJ2-5, with D tentatively TRBD2 (6 bases). Germline V gene data show CDR1 as LGHNA and CDR2 as YNFKEQ. The CDR3 extends over 14 amino acids. The ends were cut back, 4 bases at V and 1 base at J, with 10 bases in the middle. The CDR3 loop is CASSPGSGQETQYF. The CDR3 DNA reads TGTGCCAGCAGCCCAGGTAGCGGCCAAGAGACCCAGTACTTC.

This clonotype was counted between two and nine times. This chain connects TRBV20-1 to TRBJ1-1, with D hard to call. This CDR3 is 12 amino acids long. Trimming pared 6 bases from V and 1 base from J, leaving 9 bases between. Germline CDR1 and CDR2: DFQATT and SNEGSKA (reference sequence). CDR3 sequence (DNA): TGCAGTGCCGACACACAGAACACTGAAGCTTTCTTT. Its translation is CSADTQNTEAFF.

A few counts support this clonotype. The chain employs TRBV19 and TRBJ1-2; a possible D gene is TRBD1 (5 bases). V gave up 3 bases and J gave up 3 bases, with 11 bases separating them. The CDR3 runs 14 residues. Germline V CDR1 and CDR2: LNHDA, SQIVND (reference sequence). The CDR3: CASSMDTGDYGYTF. The CDR3 DNA reads TGTGCCAGTAGTATGGACACCGGGGACTATGGCTACACCTTC.

The chain uses TRBV6-2 or TRBV6-3 and TRBJ2-6; no clear D gene. Deletions cut 0 bases from V and 4 bases from J, with 10 bases between. The germline CDR1 and CDR2 sequences are MNHEY and SVGEGT. This CDR3 region has 16 residues. The CDR3 nucleotides read TGTGCCAGCAGTTACTCGGGCCAAACGGGGGCCAACGTCCTGACTTTC. Amino acids: CASSYSGQTGANVLTF.

This clonotype was seen a handful of times. The chain is built from TRBV30 and TRBJ2-7, with 11 bases that match TRBD2. Trimming took 1 base from V and 2 from J; bases not matched to a gene: 4. From germline, CDR1 is GTSNPN and CDR2 SVGIG (reference sequence). This CDR3 has 15 residues. CDR3 in amino acids: CAWSALAGGPYEQYF. In DNA form, the CDR3 reads TGTGCCTGGAGTGCCCTAGCGGGGGGCCCCTACGAGCAGTACTTC.

This clonotype was observed a few times. This chain's CDR3 is CAWSHSPGDGYTF. In DNA form, the CDR3 reads TGTGCCTGGAGTCACTCCCCCGGGGACGGCTACACCTTC. The chain employs TRBV30 and TRBJ1-2; weak D call: TRBD1 (5 bases). The germline V and J ends were trimmed by 2 bases and 8 bases, with 15 bases remaining between them. Looked up from germline, CDR1 is GTSNPN and CDR2 is SVGIG (reference sequence). The CDR3 runs to 13 residues. The full variable domain, completed using reference TRBV30 and TRBJ1-2, is SQTIHQWPATLVQPVGSPLSLECTVEGTSNPNLYWYRQAAGRGLQLLFYSVGIGQISSEVPQNLSASRPQDRQFILSSKKLLLSDSGFYLCAWSHSPGDGYTFGSGTRLTVV.

Here the CDR3 reads CATTSIQAETQYF. The CDR3 DNA reads TGTGCCACCACCTCGATCCAGGCGGAGACCCAGTACTTC. The chain combines TRBV10-3 with TRBJ2-5; no clear D gene. Germline V gene data show CDR1 as ENHRY and CDR2 as SYGVKD. The CDR3 spans 13 residues. V was shortened by 10 bases and J by 5 bases, with 17 bases between the two germline ends.